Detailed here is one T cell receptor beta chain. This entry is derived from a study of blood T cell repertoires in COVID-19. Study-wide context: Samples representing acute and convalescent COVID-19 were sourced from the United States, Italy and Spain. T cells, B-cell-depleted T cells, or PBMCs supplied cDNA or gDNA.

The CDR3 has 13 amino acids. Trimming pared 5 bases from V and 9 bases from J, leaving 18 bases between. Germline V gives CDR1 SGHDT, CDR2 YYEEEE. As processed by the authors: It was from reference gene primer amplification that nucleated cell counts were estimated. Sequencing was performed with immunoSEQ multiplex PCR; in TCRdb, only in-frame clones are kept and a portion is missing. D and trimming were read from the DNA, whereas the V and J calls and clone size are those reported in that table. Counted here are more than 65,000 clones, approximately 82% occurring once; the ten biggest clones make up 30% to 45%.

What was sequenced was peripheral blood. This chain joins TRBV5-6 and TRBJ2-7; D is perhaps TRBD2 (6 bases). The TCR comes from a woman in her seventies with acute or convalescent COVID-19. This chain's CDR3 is CASSHPSGRGQYF. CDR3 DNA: TGTGCCAGCAGTCATCCATCGGGGCGGGGGCAGTACTTC.